This T cell receptor beta chain was profiled in a study of control samples from healthy donors and cancer patients. Trimming took 0 bases from V and 0 from J, leaving 6 bases between them. CDR1 is SGHNT, CDR2 YYREEE, per germline (reference sequence). The CDR3 contains 14 residues. Using immunoSEQ multiplex PCR, the repertoire was profiled, and TCRdb retains in-frame clones only, with some absent. The sample holds more than 30,000 clones, around 88% seen once. The rearrangement uses TRBV5-4 and TRBJ1-1; D is ambiguous. This TCR derives from a woman in her sixties or seventies with lung cancer. Sequenced material: PBMCs. The chain's CDR3 is CASSLGGLNTEAFF. The CDR3 DNA reads as TGTGCCAGCAGCTTGGGCGGATTGAACACTGAAGCTTTCTTT.